This entry features one T cell receptor (beta chain) sequence. The antigen remains unidentified. Measured with immunoSEQ multiplex PCR; TCRdb has only the in-frame clones, and not every one. Of about 1 million clones listed, 75% are singletons. This entry belongs to a study of shared clonotypes between healthy human individuals. Study findings and constraints: Owing to a small donor count, the genetic and exposure-history diversity represented was limited.

With 0 bases removed from V and 3 bases from J, the gap between germline ends came to 6 bases. The CDR3 loop spans 13 amino acids. Germline CDR1 SGHRS, CDR2 YFSETQ. The chain joins TRBV5-1 to TRBJ2-5; perhaps D is TRBD1 or TRBD2 (5 bases each). The sequence derives from a man aged 18 to 29 in good health. Input material: memory CD4+ T cells sorted from blood. Subset defined: CD45RA-negative fraction. CDR3 protein: CASSLVGEETQYF. The CDR3 DNA sequence: TGCGCCAGCAGCTTGGTGGGGGAAGAGACCCAGTACTTC.